The clone carrying this T cell receptor beta chain was seen a handful of times. This entry comes from a study of blood T cell repertoires in COVID-19. Unmatched junction bases numbered 2, after V lost 1 base and J lost 8 bases. Germline values: CDR1 MNHNY, CDR2 SVGAGI (reference sequence). The CDR3 totals 13 residues. Libraries were prepared by immunoSEQ multiplex PCR; TCRdb keeps only in-frame clonotypes and omits some of them. The table lists some 50,000 clones, roughly 70% of them singletons. Material: peripheral blood. The chain joins TRBV6-6 to TRBJ1-5, with 7 positions matching TRBD1. The receptor was isolated from a woman aged 70-85 years with acute or convalescent COVID-19. The CDR3 DNA follows: TGTGCCAGCAGTTACTACAGGGGTGAGCCCCAGCATTTT. Protein product: CASSYYRGEPQHF.